This TCR beta chain was observed in a study of blood T cell repertoires in COVID-19. Authors' data handling: Scientists estimated how many nucleated cells there were by amplifying reference gene primers. Assay used: immunoSEQ multiplex PCR; TCRdb lists only in-frame clones, some missing. That table furnishes V, J and clone size, whereas the DNA furnished D and trimming. The profile shows hundreds of thousands of clones, around nine tenths of them singletons. This CDR3 is 15 amino acids long. Germline loops: CDR1 SGHNT, CDR2 YYREEE (reference sequence). The germline V and J ends were trimmed by 4 bases and 3 bases, with 16 bases remaining between them.

Material: peripheral blood. This TCR came from a woman in her forties or fifties with COVID-19, enrolled during active disease. The V and J genes are TRBV5-4 and TRBJ1-1; D perhaps matches TRBD1 (6 bases). Here the CDR3 reads CASSANRVQDTEAFF. Written as DNA, the CDR3 is TGTGCCAGCAGCGCGAACAGGGTCCAGGACACTGAAGCTTTCTTT.